This paragraph covers one T cell receptor beta chain sequence. The time point here: persistent/refractory GD, antithyroid drugs over 5 years with positive TRAb. The TCR library was prepared using RNA isolated from PBMCs. Trimming pared 2 bases from V and 2 bases from J, leaving 6 bases between. The germline CDR1 and CDR2 sequences are ENHRY and SYGVKD. The CDR3 consists of 13 residues. The data are from a study of regulatory T cells in long-lasting Graves disease. Library construction for TCR beta used iRepertoire HTBI primers and Arm-PCR of CDR3 regions. MiXCR was run by TCRdb on the multiplex PCR reads, yielding one entry per CDR3 protein. The top ten hold less than 15% of the sample, which has about half a million distinct CDR3 sequences, 20% to 25% seen once.

The TCR originated in a female donor with Graves disease. The input for sequencing was peripheral blood mononuclear cells (PBMCs), taken when the disease was refractory, from a patient treated with antithyroid drugs. This chain links TRBV10-3 with TRBJ1-1; D unresolved. The CDR3: CAISENTNTEAFF. The CDR3, as DNA: TGTGCCATCAGTGAGAACACAAACACTGAAGCTTTCTTT.